Each of the 24 T cell receptor beta chains below was sequenced from the same sample in a study of response to subunit inactivated influenza vaccine. TCRdb used MiXCR to reprocess the RT-PCR reads, holding one entry per CDR3 protein. Here the sample spans some 850,000 distinct CDR3 sequences, roughly 18% being singletons. Sequencing was performed on PBMCs from blood, taken more than 4 days after vaccination. The receptors derive from a man in his fifties or sixties who received an inactivated influenza vaccine.

This clonotype was recorded a few times. V gene TRBV7-9 combines with J gene TRBJ2-1; 8 nucleotides agree with TRBD2. CDR1 SEHNR and CDR2 FQNEAQ come from the germline V gene (reference sequence). The V gene end was trimmed by 3 bases and the J gene end by 7 bases; junction bases not matched to a gene: 11. The CDR3 is 16 amino acids. The CDR3 DNA follows: TGTGCCAGCAGCTTCTTTAGCGGGAAAAGGATAAATGAGCAGTTCTTC. As protein: CASSFFSGKRINEQFF.

In its sample, this clonotype was seen once. The chain combines TRBV18 with TRBJ1-1; D possibly corresponds to TRBD1 (5 bases). Per germline, CDR1 KGHSH and CDR2 LQKENI. Trimming took 3 bases from V and 6 from J, leaving 11 bases between them. The CDR3 spans 13 residues. CDR3 nucleotides: TGTGCCAGCTCACCCCAGACAGTGGCTGAAGCTTTCTTT. It yields the protein CASSPQTVAEAFF.

The chain has TRBV28 and TRBJ2-6, with a weak D call TRBD1 (6 bases). In germline, CDR1 is MDHEN, CDR2 SYDVKM. The length of the CDR3 is 18 residues. Between the trimmed V and J ends, which lost 3 bases and 2 bases, there was a span of 17 bases. CDR3 protein: CASSFLGFGGPGANVLTF. CDR3 coding DNA: TGTGCCAGCAGTTTTCTCGGTTTTGGGGGCCCTGGGGCCAACGTCCTGACTTTC. The full variable domain, in which reference TRBV28 and TRBJ2-6 provide the parts outside the CDR3, is DVKVTQSSRYLVKRTGEKVFLECVQDMDHENMFWYRQDPGLGLRLIYFSYDVKMKEKGDIPEGYSVSREKKERFSLILESASTNQTSMYLCASSFLGFGGPGANVLTFGAGSRLTVL.

This clonotype was counted only a few times. V usage is TRBV6-2 or TRBV6-3 and J usage is TRBJ2-1; 10 bases line up with TRBD2. Germline CDR1 and CDR2: MNHEY and SVGEGT. The CDR3 consists of 14 residues. V lost 6 bases, J lost 8 bases, and 7 bases stayed unmatched. The CDR3 sequence: CASRERGGRYEQFF. For the CDR3, the DNA is TGTGCCAGCAGGGAGCGGGGGGGCCGTTATGAGCAGTTCTTC.

This chain joins TRBV7-2 and TRBJ2-3, with 8 bases matching TRBD2. This CDR3 region has 16 residues. CDR1 and CDR2 from the germline V gene are SGHTA and FQGNSA. The J segment lost 4 bases and the V segment lost 5 bases, leaving 11 bases of the junction unmatched. CDR3 sequence (DNA): TGTGCCAGCAGCAAATCTAGCGGCGGGGGGTCAGATACGCAGTATTTT. Its translation: CASSKSSGGGSDTQYF.

This clonotype was observed many times. This chain connects TRBV12-3 or TRBV12-4 to TRBJ1-2, with D possibly being TRBD1 (6 bases). The ends were cut back, 6 bases at V and 5 bases at J, with 16 bases in the middle. The CDR3 length is 14 residues. As DNA, the CDR3 is TGTGCCAGCAGCATAGGACTTCAGGGGTATGGCTACACCTTC. Translation gives CASSIGLQGYGYTF.

This clonotype turned up a few times. The V gene is TRBV7-2, the J gene TRBJ2-7; TRBD2 agrees at 7 bases. With 5 bases clipped from V and 3 bases from J, the junction kept 10 bases outside the gene matches. The length of the CDR3 is 15 residues. Germline CDR1 is SGHTA and CDR2 is FQGNSA. The CDR3 protein is CASSPMGGGGYEQYF. The CDR3 bases are TGTGCCAGCAGCCCAATGGGGGGGGGTGGCTACGAGCAGTACTTC.

This clonotype was counted between two and nine times. The chain is built from TRBV29-1 and TRBJ2-7, with D perhaps matching TRBD1 (6 bases). CDR1 and CDR2 (germline): SQVTM, ANQGSEA. With 4 bases removed from V and 4 bases from J, the gap between germline ends came to 14 bases. The CDR3 covers 13 residues. The CDR3 spells CSVGAGVVYEQYF. Written as DNA, the CDR3 is TGCAGCGTTGGGGCAGGGGTCGTGTACGAGCAGTACTTC.

The table lists this clonotype with many counts. The chain joins TRBV6-5 to TRBJ2-3; D is ambiguous. V was shortened by 0 bases and J by 2 bases, with 6 bases between the two germline ends. Per germline, CDR1 MNHEY and CDR2 SVGAGI. The CDR3 loop spans 14 amino acids. CDR3 loop: CASSYSGLTDTQYF. DNA of the CDR3: TGTGCCAGCAGTTACTCAGGTCTCACAGATACGCAGTATTTT.

This clonotype was found a few times. The rearrangement links TRBV7-2 to TRBJ2-1; 7 bases are a match to TRBD2. Germline V gives CDR1 SGHTA, CDR2 FQGNSA. V was pared by 1 base and J by 1 base, with 4 bases of the junction left unmatched. The CDR3 is made up of 16 amino acids. CDR3 protein: CASSLGAGESYNEQFF. CDR3 nucleotides: TGTGCCAGCAGCTTAGGCGCGGGAGAGTCCTACAATGAGCAGTTCTTC.

This clonotype was seen a handful of times. The chain carries TRBV7-3 and TRBJ2-3; D unclear. Germline CDR1 is SGHTA and CDR2 is FQGTGA. Trimming stripped 0 bases from V and 2 bases from J, with 9 bases between. The CDR3 is 15 residues long. Written as DNA, the CDR3 is TGTGCCAGCAGCTTAACGGGAATAGACACAGATACGCAGTATTTT. This encodes CASSLTGIDTDTQYF.

This clonotype was recorded a few times. The V call is TRBV7-2, the J call TRBJ2-7; weak D call: TRBD1 (6 bases). Germline assignment: CDR1 SGHTA and CDR2 FQGNSA. The CDR3 extends over 14 amino acids. Trimming pared 6 bases from V and 6 bases from J, leaving 18 bases between. Here the CDR3 reads CASSSRQASVEQYF. CDR3 DNA sequence: TGTGCCAGCAGTTCAAGACAGGCATCTGTCGAGCAGTACTTC.

The sample holds a few counts of this clonotype. The V call is TRBV4-1, the J call TRBJ1-2, with D uncertain. The V gene's germline CDR1 is MGHRA and CDR2 YSYEKL. The ends were cut back, 0 bases at V and 10 bases at J, with 18 bases in the middle. The CDR3 spans 15 residues. CDR3 protein: CASSQDWSVGWAYTF. The CDR3 DNA follows: TGCGCCAGCAGCCAAGATTGGTCCGTCGGCTGGGCCTACACCTTC.

V usage is TRBV20-1 and J usage is TRBJ2-1; perhaps D is TRBD1 or TRBD2 (6 bases each). V lost 1 base and J 6 bases, leaving 16 bases between the germline ends. The V gene's germline CDR1 is DFQATT and CDR2 SNEGSKA (reference sequence). The CDR3 length is 15 residues. CDR3 region: CSARVARGAGNEQFF. The CDR3 nucleotides are TGCAGTGCTAGAGTGGCTAGGGGGGCGGGCAATGAGCAGTTCTTC.

The rearrangement uses TRBV20-1 and TRBJ2-2; 8 nucleotides agree with TRBD2. The V gene end was trimmed by 6 bases and the J gene end by 3 bases; junction bases not matched to a gene: 12. The germline gives CDR1 DFQATT, CDR2 SNEGSKA (reference sequence). The length of the CDR3 is 16 residues. This CDR3 is CSAVVPWRGDTGELFF. CDR3 coding DNA: TGCAGTGCGGTAGTGCCGTGGCGGGGGGACACCGGGGAGCTGTTTTTT.

The J gene is TRBJ1-4, the V gene TRBV7-9; no firm D call. Germline CDR1 is SEHNR and CDR2 is FQNEAQ (reference sequence). With 10 bases removed from V and 6 bases from J, the gap between germline ends came to 9 bases. The CDR3 extends over 11 amino acids. This CDR3 reads CATSVDEKLFF. CDR3 in DNA: TGTGCCACTTCGGTCGATGAAAAACTGTTTTTT.

The sample holds a few counts of this clonotype. This chain connects TRBV6-1 to TRBJ1-1; D call uncertain. Germline loops: CDR1 MNHNS, CDR2 SASEGT. The germline V and J ends were trimmed by 6 bases and 1 base, with 3 bases remaining between them. The CDR3 spans 11 residues. The CDR3 DNA sequence: TGTGCCAGCAGGAGGAACACTGAAGCTTTCTTT. Translated, it gives CASRRNTEAFF.

The table lists this clonotype with a few counts. This chain links TRBV5-1 with TRBJ1-1, with 7 bases matching TRBD1. Per germline, CDR1 SGHRS and CDR2 YFSETQ. Trimming cost V 4 bases and J 1 base; bases outside gene matches: 7. There are 15 residues in the CDR3. The CDR3 DNA follows: TGCGCCAGCAGCGCCGGGACAGAAACGAACACTGAAGCTTTCTTT. It codes for CASSAGTETNTEAFF.

This clonotype was seen a handful of times. This chain connects TRBV20-1 to TRBJ2-7, with D possibly being TRBD1 (5 bases). The germline V and J ends were trimmed by 4 bases and 6 bases, with 16 bases remaining between them. From germline, CDR1 is DFQATT and CDR2 SNEGSKA (reference sequence). The CDR3 contains 13 residues. The CDR3 loop is CSATVTPQGEQYF. CDR3 in DNA: TGCAGTGCTACCGTCACTCCCCAGGGCGAGCAGTACTTC.

This clonotype appeared many times. The rearrangement uses TRBV7-9 and TRBJ2-1; 7 bases match TRBD2. Germline V gene sequence: CDR1 SEHNR, CDR2 FQNEAQ (reference sequence). The J segment lost 5 bases and the V segment lost 3 bases, leaving 10 bases of the junction unmatched. The CDR3 extends over 16 amino acids. CDR3 DNA: TGTGCCAGCAGCTTGGGTATGGCGGCGGGAGACAATGAGCAGTTCTTC. It codes for CASSLGMAAGDNEQFF.

The chain has TRBV29-1 and TRBJ2-3; 14 bases are shared with TRBD2. Trimming removed 4 bases from V and 0 bases from J; junction bases left unmatched: 15. Germline V gives CDR1 SQVTM, CDR2 ANQGSEA. The CDR3 is 20 amino acids. The CDR3 DNA follows: TGCAGCGTTGGTAGTATGGGACTAGCGGGAGAGTGGTATAGCACAGATACGCAGTATTTT. Residues: CSVGSMGLAGEWYSTDTQYF.

In this sample, this clonotype turned up a few times. The V and J genes are TRBV5-6 and TRBJ2-7; no firm D call. This CDR3 has 13 amino acids. Trimming left V 4 bases short and J 0 bases short, with 8 bases between. The V gene's germline CDR1 is SGHDT and CDR2 YYEEEE. CDR3 amino acids: CASSQVSSYEQYF. The CDR3 DNA sequence: TGTGCCAGCAGCCAGGTGAGCTCCTACGAGCAGTACTTC.

The rearrangement joins TRBV3-1 to TRBJ2-7; a weak D match, TRBD1 (6 bases). In germline, CDR1 is LGHDT, CDR2 YNNKEL (reference sequence). CDR3 length equals 13 residues. The germline V and J ends were trimmed by 8 bases and 0 bases, with 11 bases remaining between them. This CDR3 is CASGGQNSYEQYF. The CDR3, as DNA: TGTGCCAGCGGAGGACAGAACTCCTACGAGCAGTACTTC.

The genes are TRBV20-1 and TRBJ1-6, with D perhaps TRBD1 (6 bases). Trimming left V 5 bases short and J 9 bases short, with 14 bases between. Germline V gives CDR1 DFQATT, CDR2 SNEGSKA (reference sequence). This CDR3 is 13 amino acids long. CDR3 DNA: TGCAGTGCTTCCGACAGGCGGAGTTCACCCCTCCACTTT. Translation: CSASDRRSSPLHF.